This T cell receptor (beta chain) was sequenced in a study of cytomegalovirus exposure and HLA in healthy donors. For the study at large: Around 85 million unique TCRs from HLA-typed donors were held in an early data release.

The PCR made use of 60 Vbeta and 13 Jbeta primers. Profiling relied on immunoSEQ multiplex PCR, and the TCRdb table lists in-frame clones only, not all of them. Of approximately 160,000 clones in the sample, over 75% were seen once. Germline V gene lookup returns CDR1 KGHSH and CDR2 LQKENI. Trimming shortened V by 4 bases and J by 4 bases, and 15 bases separated the two germline ends. This CDR3 comprises 15 residues. This clonotype was obtained from a woman aged 18-29 years in good health and CMV-seronegative. The chain recombines TRBV18 with TRBJ2-3, with D perhaps matching TRBD1 (8 bases). The sequencing input was PBMCs. CDR3 sequence (DNA): TGTGCCAGCTCACAAAGCGGGACAGGTGCAGATACGCAGTATTTT. Protein: CASSQSGTGADTQYF.